This T cell receptor (beta chain) came from a study of shared clonotypes between healthy human individuals (dated by TCRdb to 2019 to 2021). For the wider study: A few men and a couple of women, aged 18 to 49 years, made up the cohort. Per donor, three plates each were used for CD4 naive and CD4 memory, two for CD8 naive, and one for CD8 memory. The study deeply sequenced blood TCR repertoires of about 5 healthy adults to estimate repertoire size and the extent of clonotype sharing between individuals. Libraries were prepared and TCR repertoires were sequenced by different laboratories using diverse techniques, in order to increase sequencing depth and limit assay-specific biases. Per donor, leukapheresis produced somewhere between about 0.85 and 9.5 billion PBMCs. Results the study describes overall, beyond this receptor: Because the study included only a small number of donors, the genetic and exposure-history diversity represented was limited. Compared with non-shared clonotypes, the clonotypes found in all four sorted-subset donors had higher generation probabilities. Sampling was restricted to blood, and TCR repertoires in tissue are likely to differ from TCR repertoires in blood. Larger estimated clonotype richness was generally found for naive subsets than for memory subsets. Rarefaction of sorted-subset datasets indicated incomplete sequencing despite the large sequencing depth. Pairwise subsampling indicated that sequencing depth was expected to affect the degree of clonotype sharing among donors. When a few donors were compared, the shared fraction of clonotypes was roughly 5% for naive CD4, approximately 3.5% for naive CD8, 2.3% for memory CD4, and about 0.36% for memory CD8.

Healthy HIV-negative adults with no recently reported acute infections or vaccinations were included as donors. Every donor was a Caucasian adult living in Nashville, Tennessee, USA. CD4+ T cells were enriched by magnetic negative selection; naive cells were then positively selected on CD45RA, and the negative fraction formed the memory subset. Blood was collected by leukapheresis, and PBMCs were isolated by Ficoll-Histopaque density gradient centrifugation and then cryopreserved in liquid nitrogen vapor phase. Purity and quantity of every magnetically sorted T cell population were checked by analytical flow cytometry. Each sorted fraction had its genomic DNA isolated and then quantified by UV absorbance on a Nanodrop 2000c. The junction carries 15 bases between V and J, which are trimmed by 5 bases and 4 bases respectively. Based on the germline V gene, the CDR1 and CDR2 sequences are SGHTA and FQGNSA. The CDR3 runs 16 amino acids, cysteine and phenylalanine included. The CDR3 DNA has 48 bases and is translated from base 1.

Notes on this clone: Its specific antigen is unknown. No clone much larger than this one lies a single base away; base qualities are absent.

Using the deep immunoSEQ assay, multiplex PCR amplified TCR CDR3 regions from genomic DNA. Extracted genomic DNA from each cell subset was distributed evenly across all wells of several immunoSEQ 96-well plates, and each plate was treated as a replicate. For sorted subsets, 200 ng of genomic DNA, equivalent to roughly 33,000 T cell genomes, went into each replicate PCR. Purified libraries were quantified with a Qubit 3.0 fluorometer, sized on a Bioanalyzer 2100, and re-quantified with the KAPA Library Quantification kit. Every immunoSEQ 96-well plate was sequenced on a separate single-read 150-cycle Illumina NextSeq 550 flow cell. Turning to the authors' computational methods: Because the immunoSEQ output included only junctional sequences and no quality scores, the filtering could not be the same as the filtering used for full-length reads. To assign V/J genes and CDR3, sequences were annotated using PyIR, a Python wrapper for IgBLAST v1.9, with IMGT germline references. Any read was removed if the V/J assignment was weak (E-value above 1e-6), the CDR3 was missing, or the read contained stop codons, out-of-frame junctions, or ambiguous translated residues. A V3J clonotype was defined by an identical inferred V gene, J gene, and CDR3 amino acid sequence. The percentage overlap between two repertoires was calculated by dividing the number of shared unique clonotypes by the size of the smaller repertoire. RTK rarefaction, the Chao1 estimator, and Recon v2.1 estimates of unobserved clonotypes were used to assess repertoire richness. Generation probabilities for all TCRbeta clonotypes obtained by the gDNA method from a handful of donors were computed using OLGA. The source is immuneACCESS, and TCRdb retained only in-frame sequences with V and J called. Part of the clones is not carried over; for the studies checked, unresolved V genes explain less than half of this, and the remainder is unexplained. V, J and clone size are those of that table, while D and trimming were read from the DNA. Across this sample there are over a million clones, with around four fifths seen only once. Jointly, the top ten make up approximately 1.5% of the sample.

The sequence is built from TRBV7-2 and TRBJ2-6; the D gene is tentatively TRBD1 or TRBD2, each matching 5 bases. Input material: memory CD4+ T cells sorted from blood. The sample's cell subset or site label, decoded: CD45RA-negative fraction. The source is a man aged 18 to 29 in good health. The sequenced DNA is TGTGCCAGCAGCAGAACTAGGGGAACCGGGGCCAACGTCCTGACTTTC. Translation gives CASSRTRGTGANVLTF.